These 12 T cell receptor beta chains share one sample of origin, sequenced in a study of blood T cell repertoires in COVID-19 (dated by TCRdb to between 2020 and 2021). The receptor library was made with the immunoSEQ multiplex PCR assay. TCRdb limited this immuneACCESS table to in-frame rearrangements with V and J called. A share of clones is missing; checked studies link under half to unresolved V genes, and the rest is unexplained. The sample table lists under 65,000 clones, approximately 86% of them with a count of one. Clones ranked in the top ten supply roughly 21% of the sample. Specimen: peripheral blood. The receptors originated from a woman older than 75 with COVID-19, enrolled during active disease.

CDR3 sequence reads: CASSLRQGSPYEQYF. The CDR3 DNA reads as TGTGCCAGCAGCTTAAGACAGGGTTCTCCCTACGAGCAGTACTTC. This chain connects TRBV5-5 to TRBJ2-7; 7 bases align to TRBD1. The germline V gene encodes CDR1 SGHKS and CDR2 YYEKEE (reference sequence). Trimming removed 2 bases from V and 2 bases from J; junction bases left unmatched: 7. This CDR3 is built from 15 residues. The variable domain in full, with the rest retrieved from reference TRBV5-5 and TRBJ2-7, is DAGVTQSPTHLIKTRGQQVTLRCSPISGHKSVSWYQQVLGQGPQFIFQYYEKEERGRGNFPDRFSARQFPNYSSELNVNALLLGDSALYLCASSLRQGSPYEQYFGPGTRLTVT.

In its sample, this clone was seen once. The chain has TRBV2 and TRBJ1-4; 11 nucleotides line up with TRBD1. In germline, CDR1 is SNHLY, CDR2 FYNNEI. The CDR3 is 15 amino acids. J lost 8 bases, V lost 5 bases, and 7 bases had no gene match. This CDR3 is CASSTTGTGGEKLFF. In nucleotides, the CDR3 is TGTGCCAGCAGTACAACCGGGACAGGGGGGGAAAAACTGTTTTTT.

The rearrangement uses TRBV7-9 and TRBJ1-3; 9 bases map to TRBD1. V lost 8 bases to trimming and J lost 1 base; unmatched junction nucleotides: 0. This CDR3 spans 13 amino acids. Looked up from germline, CDR1 is SEHNR and CDR2 is FQNEAQ (reference sequence). CDR3 region: CASGQGSGNTIYF. CDR3 sequence (DNA): TGTGCCAGCGGACAGGGGTCTGGAAACACCATATATTTT.

V and J are TRBV15 and TRBJ1-3, with 10 bases that match TRBD1. The V gene's germline CDR1 is LNHNV and CDR2 YYDKDF (reference sequence). The CDR3 sequence is 15 residues long. The V and J ends lost 0 bases and 7 bases, in that order; junction bases with no gene match: 3. The CDR3 protein is CATSRDTGQGNTIYF. DNA for the CDR3: TGTGCCACCAGCAGAGATACGGGACAGGGGAACACCATATATTTT. Full variable domain (outside the CDR3, taken from reference TRBV15 and TRBJ1-3): DAMVIQNPRYQVTQFGKPVTLSCSQTLNHNVMYWYQQKSSQAPKLLFHYYDKDFNNEADTPDNFQSRRPNTSFCFLDIRSPGLGDTAMYLCATSRDTGQGNTIYFGEGSWLTVV.

CDR3 nucleotides: TGTGCCAGCACCAATTGGGGAGGGCTAAATCAGCCCCAGCATTTT. This sequence encodes CASTNWGGLNQPQHF. The chain carries TRBV5-6 and TRBJ1-5; unclear D gene. The CDR3 consists of 15 residues. From germline, CDR1 is SGHDT and CDR2 YYEEEE. V lost 6 bases and J 4 bases, leaving 17 bases between the germline ends.

The chain carries TRBV9 and TRBJ1-2; D gene uncertain. The germline CDR1 and CDR2 sequences are SGDLS and YYNGEE. Trimming removed 2 bases at V and 4 bases at J, with 6 bases between. This CDR3 spans 12 amino acids. In DNA form, the CDR3 reads TGTGCCAGCAGCGTTTCTACCTATGGCTACACCTTC. As protein: CASSVSTYGYTF.

The chain joins TRBV19 to TRBJ2-2; perhaps TRBD2 as D (6 bases). V was shortened by 4 bases and J by 7 bases, with 13 bases between the two germline ends. Germline assignment: CDR1 LNHDA and CDR2 SQIVND (reference sequence). The CDR3 contains 14 residues. DNA of the CDR3: TGTGCCAGTAGTAGCGGGATACTATACGGGGAGCTGTTTTTT. Its protein is CASSSGILYGELFF.

CDR3 region: CASSLPGTVGNEKLFF. DNA for the CDR3: TGTGCCAGCAGCTTACCCGGGACTGTCGGGAATGAAAAACTGTTTTTT. The V gene is TRBV7-8, the J gene TRBJ1-4, with D possibly TRBD1 on 5 matching bases. CDR3 size: 16 residues. Trimming took 2 bases from V and 5 from J, leaving 15 bases between them. Germline CDR1 and CDR2: SGHVS and FQNEAQ.

The chain employs TRBV18 and TRBJ2-7; TRBD2 agrees at 10 bases. The CDR3 spans 13 residues. The V gene's germline CDR1 is KGHSH and CDR2 LQKENI. The junction had 1 base not matched to a gene; V was cut back by 3 bases and J by 5 bases. Written as DNA, the CDR3 is TGTGCCAGCTCACCCGGGACTAGCGACGAGCAGTACTTC. Translated, it gives CASSPGTSDEQYF.

The chain recombines TRBV2 with TRBJ1-6; TRBD1 might be the D (6 bases). Trimming cost V 6 bases and J 8 bases, with 17 bases left between them. The germline V gene encodes CDR1 SNHLY and CDR2 FYNNEI. The CDR3 has 15 residues. The CDR3 nucleotides are TGTGCCAGCAGCCATGACACAGGGCCATATTCACCCCTCCACTTT. Translated: CASSHDTGPYSPLHF.

This clone was found once. J is TRBJ1-6 and V is TRBV6-5; tentative D call: TRBD1 (5 bases). V lost 6 bases to trimming and J lost 7 bases, with 10 bases between them. CDR3 length: 13 residues. The germline gives CDR1 MNHEY, CDR2 SVGAGI. CDR3 amino acids: CASRRDGNSPLHF. CDR3 bases: TGTGCCAGCAGGCGGGACGGAAATTCACCCCTCCACTTT.

This chain uses TRBV30 with TRBJ1-6; tentative D call: TRBD1 (6 bases). V dropped 1 base and J dropped 9 bases, with 22 bases sitting between them. CDR3 length equals 17 residues. Germline-derived CDR1 and CDR2 are GTSNPN and SVGIG (reference sequence). The CDR3 nucleotides read TGTGCCTGGAGTGGGCCCAGCCGGGGGGCGCGGGGTTCACCCCTCCACTTT. It yields the protein CAWSGPSRGARGSPLHF.